This T cell receptor (beta chain) was captured by sequencing in a study of blood T cells in healthy people across ages. Next came a second PCR, run for about 7 to 12 cycles, which used a sample-barcoded 5' primer along with a J-beta primer mix. TCRdb reprocessed the 5' RACE reads via MiXCR and lists one record per CDR3 protein. The data show roughly 2 million distinct CDR3 sequences, with 49% seen just once and over 2% held by the top ten. The CDR3 consists of 11 residues. CDR1 is SNHLY, CDR2 FYNNEI, per germline. Deletions cut 3 bases from V and 11 bases from J, with 8 bases between. The chain carries TRBV2 and TRBJ2-1; no reliable D call. The sequence was collected from a woman in her forties in good health. The sample consisted of blood. CDR3 loop: CASSDNVKQFF. The CDR3 DNA sequence: TGTGCCAGCAGTGATAATGTAAAGCAGTTCTTC.